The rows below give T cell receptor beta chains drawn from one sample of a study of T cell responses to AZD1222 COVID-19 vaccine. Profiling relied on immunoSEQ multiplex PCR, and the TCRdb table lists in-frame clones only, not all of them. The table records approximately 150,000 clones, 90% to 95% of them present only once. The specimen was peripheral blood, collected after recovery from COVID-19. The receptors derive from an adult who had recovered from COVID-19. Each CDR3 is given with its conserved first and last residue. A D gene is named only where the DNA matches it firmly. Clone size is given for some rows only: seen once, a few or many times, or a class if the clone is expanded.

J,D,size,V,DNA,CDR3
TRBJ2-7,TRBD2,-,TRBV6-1,TGTGCCAGCAGTGAAATCGGGGGGGCAGCGGGCGAGCAGTACTTC,CASSEIGGAAGEQYF
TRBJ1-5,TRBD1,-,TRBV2,TGTGCCAGCAGCGATCCCGAACAGGGGGCGTCCTGGTCTCAGCCCCAGCATTTT,CASSDPEQGASWSQPQHF
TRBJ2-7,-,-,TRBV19,TGTGCCAGTAGTTTGGGGTCCCCCTACGAGCAGTACTTC,CASSLGSPYEQYF
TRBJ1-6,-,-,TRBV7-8,TGTGCCAGCAGCCCGGCACAGGGTTTGTTCACCCTCCACTTT,CASSPAQGLFTLHF
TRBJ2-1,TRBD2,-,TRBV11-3,TGTGCCAGCAGCAGAGTTGTAGCGGGAGGAAGTTACAATGAGCAGTTCTTC,CASSRVVAGGSYNEQFF
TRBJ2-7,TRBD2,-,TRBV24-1,TGTGCCGCGGGAGCGGGAGGGACCTACGAGCAGTACTTC,CAAGAGGTYEQYF
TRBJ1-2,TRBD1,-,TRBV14,TGTGCCAGCAGCCCCCTCCCTCTCCTTCTTTGGACAGGGTATGGCTACACCTTC,CASSPLPLLLWTGYGYTF
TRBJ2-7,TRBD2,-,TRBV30,TGTGCCTCCGGGGGGTTTAGCTCCTACGAGCAGTACTTC,CASGGFSSYEQYF
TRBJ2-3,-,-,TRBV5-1,TGCGCCAGCATCGGCAGCACAGATACGCAGTATTTT,CASIGSTDTQYF
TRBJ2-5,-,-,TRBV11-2,TGTGCCAGCAGCTTAACCCTCAAAGGAGGGTTACTAGAGGCCCAGTACTTC,CASSLTLKGGLLEAQYF
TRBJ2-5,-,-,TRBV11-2,TGTGCCAGCAGCTCGTTCAGGATGGGGGAGACCCAGTACTTC,CASSSFRMGETQYF
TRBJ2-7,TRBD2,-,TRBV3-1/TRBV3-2,TGTGCCAGCTCTAGGGCTAGCGGGAAGTCCTACGAGCAGTACTTC,CASSRASGKSYEQYF
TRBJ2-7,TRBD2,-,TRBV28,TGTGCCAGCAGTTCTCCCCCTGGCGGGAGCTCCTACGAGCAGTACTTC,CASSSPPGGSSYEQYF
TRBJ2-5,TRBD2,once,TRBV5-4,TGTGCCAGCAGCTTGGCAGCGGGGGGGCAAGAGACCCAGTACTTC,CASSLAAGGQETQYF
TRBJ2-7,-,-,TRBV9,TGTGCCAGCAGCCCCTCAGGGGCCCCATCCTACGAGCAGTACTTC,CASSPSGAPSYEQYF
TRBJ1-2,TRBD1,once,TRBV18,TGTGCCAGCTCACCGGTTGACAGGGGGCCGGAGGGCTACACCTTC,CASSPVDRGPEGYTF
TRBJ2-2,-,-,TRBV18,TGTGCCAGCTCTGCGGGGCGGGGCAACACCGGGGAGCTGTTTTTT,CASSAGRGNTGELFF